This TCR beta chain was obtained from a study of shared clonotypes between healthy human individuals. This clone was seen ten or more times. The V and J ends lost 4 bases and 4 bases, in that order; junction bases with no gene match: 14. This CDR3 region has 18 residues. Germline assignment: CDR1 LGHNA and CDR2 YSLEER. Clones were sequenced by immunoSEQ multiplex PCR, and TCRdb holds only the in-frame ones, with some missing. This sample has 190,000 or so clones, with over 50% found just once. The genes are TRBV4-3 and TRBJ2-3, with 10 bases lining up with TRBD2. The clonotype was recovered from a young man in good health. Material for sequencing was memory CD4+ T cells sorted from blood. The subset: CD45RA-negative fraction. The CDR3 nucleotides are TGCGCCAGCAGCCGAACCTTACTTTCTAGCGGGAGTTCAGATACGCAGTATTTT. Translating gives CASSRTLLSSGSSDTQYF.